The 25 T cell receptor beta chains in this list originate from one sample, sequenced in a study of T-cell reconstitution after alpha-beta-depleted transplantation in children. Unique molecular identifiers were built into the TCRbeta library. From the PCR reads, TCRdb called clonotypes with MiXCR, one entry per CDR3 protein. The table has a few hundred thousand distinct CDR3 sequences, 13% seen once. The specimen was PBMCs, mostly from graft donor cells, collected 360 days after TCRalphabeta/CD19-depleted stem cell transplant. The receptors here all came from a male patient aged 10-17 years who had a stem cell transplant for acute myeloid leukemia, so the T cells may come from the graft donor.

This chain joins TRBV28 and TRBJ2-3, with TRBD2 as a possible D gene (6 bases). V lost 8 bases and J lost 3, with 15 bases in between. CDR1 and CDR2 from the germline V gene are MDHEN and SYDVKM. The CDR3 has 14 residues. CDR3: CASHTPAGTDTQYF. In DNA form, the CDR3 reads TGTGCCAGCCATACCCCCGCGGGAACAGATACGCAGTATTTT.

This clonotype was picked up many times. The CDR3 reads CASRSVPGGNTEAFF. The CDR3 DNA reads TGTGCCAGCCGTTCAGTTCCAGGGGGGAACACTGAAGCTTTCTTT. This rearrangement joins TRBV28 to TRBJ1-1, with 7 bases matching TRBD1. V dropped 8 bases and J dropped 1; count of bases not matched to a gene: 10. The CDR3 length is 15 residues. The germline gives CDR1 MDHEN, CDR2 SYDVKM.

This clonotype was counted many times. The V call is TRBV25-1, the J call TRBJ2-2; 15 nucleotides align to TRBD2. CDR3 length: 20 residues. The trim removed 0 bases at V and 0 bases at J, leaving 5 bases unmatched. CDR1 and CDR2 from the germline V gene are MGHDK and SYGVNS. The CDR3 DNA reads TGTGCCAGCAGTGAATATTCCGGACTAGCGGGAGGGACGAACACCGGGGAGCTGTTTTTT. Amino acid sequence: CASSEYSGLAGGTNTGELFF.

The rearrangement uses TRBV5-1 and TRBJ2-1; TRBD2 aligns across 8 bases. There are 17 residues in the CDR3. J gave up 1 base and V 4 bases, and 10 bases lay outside the gene matches. Looked up from germline, CDR1 is SGHRS and CDR2 is YFSETQ. CDR3 DNA: TGCGCCAGCAGCCACCTGGGCAGCGGGAGATCCTACAATGAGCAGTTCTTC. This sequence encodes CASSHLGSGRSYNEQFF. Full variable domain (outside the CDR3, taken from reference TRBV5-1 and TRBJ2-1): KAGVTQTPRYLIKTRGQQVTLSCSPISGHRSVSWYQQTPGQGLQFLFEYFSETQRNKGNFPGRFSGRQFSNSRSEMNVSTLELGDSALYLCASSHLGSGRSYNEQFFGPGTRLTVL.

This clonotype was observed many times. This chain joins TRBV7-8 and TRBJ2-1, with 11 bases fitting TRBD2. Germline trimming cut 5 bases from V and 2 bases from J; bases unmatched to any gene: 5. The germline V gene encodes CDR1 SGHVS and CDR2 FQNEAQ. This CDR3 has 16 residues. CDR3: CASSPQLAGAYNEQFF. The CDR3 coding sequence is TGTGCCAGCAGCCCACAACTAGCGGGAGCCTACAATGAGCAGTTCTTC.

In this sample, this clonotype turned up many times. The V gene is TRBV5-1, the J gene TRBJ1-6; 7 bases map to TRBD1. With 0 bases clipped from V and 16 bases from J, the junction kept 10 bases outside the gene matches. Germline V gene sequence: CDR1 SGHRS, CDR2 YFSETQ. This CDR3 spans 14 amino acids. This chain's CDR3 is CASSLDGQVLPLHF. The CDR3 DNA reads as TGCGCCAGCAGCTTGGACGGACAGGTTTTGCCTCTCCACTTT.

The V and J genes are TRBV29-1 and TRBJ1-2; 9 positions match TRBD1. Losses at the gene ends were 1 base for V and 6 bases for J; bases not matched to a gene: 3. CDR3 length: 13 amino acids. The V gene's germline CDR1 is SQVTM and CDR2 ANQGSEA. For the CDR3, the DNA is TGCAGCGTTGAAGGGACAGGGGTACATGGCTACACCTTC. Translating gives CSVEGTGVHGYTF.

The chain couples TRBV29-1 to TRBJ1-6; a weak D match, TRBD1 (5 bases). V lost 4 bases to trimming and J lost 4 bases, with 8 bases between them. Per germline, CDR1 SQVTM and CDR2 ANQGSEA. This CDR3 region has 13 residues. Here the CDR3 DNA reads TGCAGCGTTGGGGGCGCGTATAATTCACCCCTCCACTTT. This sequence encodes CSVGGAYNSPLHF.

This clonotype was observed a handful of times. The V and J genes are TRBV28 and TRBJ2-7; 12 bases are a match to TRBD1. This CDR3 has 16 amino acids. V dropped 1 base and J dropped 3; count of bases not matched to a gene: 4. Germline CDR1 reads MDHEN; CDR2 reads SYDVKM. CDR3 sequence (DNA): TGTGCCAGCAGTTTATTCGGGACAGGGGGCGTCTACGAGCAGTACTTC. Amino acids: CASSLFGTGGVYEQYF. The whole variable domain, filled in from reference TRBV28 and TRBJ2-7, reads DVKVTQSSRYLVKRTGEKVFLECVQDMDHENMFWYRQDPGLGLRLIYFSYDVKMKEKGDIPEGYSVSREKKERFSLILESASTNQTSMYLCASSLFGTGGVYEQYFGPGTRLTVT.

This clonotype has a count of ten or more. V gene TRBV29-1 combines with J gene TRBJ2-1; 8 bases match TRBD2. The V and J ends lost 3 bases and 5 bases, in that order; junction bases with no gene match: 12. This CDR3 is built from 16 residues. The germline V gene has CDR1 SQVTM and CDR2 ANQGSEA. CDR3 loop: CSVDRYREGLNNEQFF. The CDR3 DNA reads as TGCAGCGTTGATCGTTACCGGGAGGGCCTCAACAATGAGCAGTTCTTC.

This clonotype has a handful of counts. The chain is built from TRBV6-2 or TRBV6-3 and TRBJ2-1; D remains ambiguous. From germline, CDR1 is MNHEY and CDR2 SVGEGT. Between the trimmed V and J ends, which lost 7 bases and 5 bases, there was a span of 15 bases. There are 14 residues in the CDR3. The CDR3 region has the DNA TGTGCCAGCAATAGCCAGGTTCGCCACAATGAGCAGTTCTTC. Translating gives CASNSQVRHNEQFF.

This clonotype was seen many times. The CDR3 protein is CASSLDTIHGYEQYF. The CDR3 nucleotides are TGCGCCAGCAGCTTGGATACTATCCATGGCTACGAGCAGTACTTC. The gene calls are TRBV5-1 and TRBJ2-7; D uncertain. Germline V CDR1 and CDR2: SGHRS, YFSETQ. This CDR3 has 15 amino acids. V dropped 0 bases and J dropped 3 bases, with 13 bases sitting between them.

The chain carries TRBV9 and TRBJ2-2; TRBD1 is a possible D gene (6 bases). Per the germline V gene, CDR1 is SGDLS and CDR2 is YYNGEE. The CDR3 runs to 14 residues. Trimming pared 6 bases from V and 6 bases from J, leaving 15 bases between. Written as DNA, the CDR3 is TGTGCCAGCAATGCAGGGGAGATACCCGGGGAGCTGTTTTTT. Translation gives CASNAGEIPGELFF.

This clonotype was counted many times. This CDR3 reads CASMRSSYEQYF. CDR3 in DNA: TGTGCCAGCATGAGGAGCTCCTACGAGCAGTACTTC. The rearrangement joins TRBV28 to TRBJ2-7; D not certain. Germline values: CDR1 MDHEN, CDR2 SYDVKM. The CDR3 covers 12 residues. The V end was cut by 7 bases, the J end by 0 bases, with 7 bases between. The whole variable domain, filled in from reference TRBV28 and TRBJ2-7, reads DVKVTQSSRYLVKRTGEKVFLECVQDMDHENMFWYRQDPGLGLRLIYFSYDVKMKEKGDIPEGYSVSREKKERFSLILESASTNQTSMYLCASMRSSYEQYFGPGTRLTVT.

The chain is built from TRBV9 and TRBJ2-7, with D uncertain. Trimming shortened V by 3 bases and J by 2 bases, and 15 bases separated the two germline ends. Germline V gives CDR1 SGDLS, CDR2 YYNGEE. The CDR3 consists of 15 residues. CDR3: CASSEGPAGAYEQYF. The CDR3 DNA follows: TGTGCCAGCAGCGAGGGCCCCGCCGGAGCCTACGAGCAGTACTTC. Full variable domain (outside the CDR3, taken from reference TRBV9 and TRBJ2-7): DSGVTQTPKHLITATGQRVTLRCSPRSGDLSVYWYQQSLDQGLQFLIQYYNGEERAKGNILERFSAQQFPDLHSELNLSSLELGDSALYFCASSEGPAGAYEQYFGPGTRLTVT.

This clonotype was counted between two and nine times. V gene TRBV28 combines with J gene TRBJ2-7; D is uncertain. This CDR3 has 15 amino acids. The ends were cut back, 6 bases at V and 2 bases at J, with 17 bases in the middle. Germline V CDR1 and CDR2: MDHEN, SYDVKM. CDR3 coding DNA: TGTGCCAGCAGCCTTTTGGTCCTTGGGGCCTACGAGCAGTACTTC. Amino acid sequence: CASSLLVLGAYEQYF.

There are a few counts of this clonotype. This chain joins TRBV6-2 or TRBV6-3 and TRBJ2-1; TRBD2 agrees at 9 bases. The germline V gene has CDR1 MNHEY and CDR2 SVGEGT. The CDR3 sequence is 13 residues long. The CDR3 spells CAAREGVSHEQFF. The CDR3 nucleotides read TGTGCGGCGCGGGAGGGCGTTTCGCATGAGCAGTTCTTC.

The chain uses TRBV7-2 and TRBJ2-3, with 15 positions matching TRBD2. Germline V gene lookup returns CDR1 SGHTA and CDR2 FQGNSA. The V and J ends lost 3 bases and 5 bases, in that order; junction bases with no gene match: 15. The CDR3 extends over 20 amino acids. The CDR3 spells CASSFTSRTSGRALLDTQYF. DNA for the CDR3: TGTGCCAGCAGCTTTACCTCCCGGACTAGCGGGAGGGCCCTATTAGATACGCAGTATTTT.

Comment on this clonotype: Mismatch with germline at one junction end may stem from a read error. The chain recombines TRBV7-6 with TRBJ2-1; the match to TRBD2 covers 7 bases. Germline values: CDR1 SGHVS, CDR2 FNYEAQ. The CDR3 has 16 residues. The CDR3 DNA is TGTGGCAGCAGCCCTACTCGGGCTAGCGGCTACAATGAGCAGTTCTTC. Translated, it gives CGSSPTRASGYNEQFF.

A few counts support this clonotype. The chain is built from TRBV6-2 or TRBV6-3 and TRBJ2-1; TRBD1 or TRBD2 may be the D gene (6 bases each). Trimming removed 2 bases from V and 14 bases from J, with 10 bases in between. This CDR3 contains 11 residues. Germline assignment: CDR1 MNHEY and CDR2 SVGEGT. The CDR3 loop is CASSYRGGKFF. Here the CDR3 DNA reads TGTGCCAGCAGTTACAGAGGGGGGAAGTTCTTC.

The chain is built from TRBV19 and TRBJ2-1, with 7 bases fitting TRBD2. The junction had 13 bases not matched to a gene; V was cut back by 2 bases and J by 9 bases. The germline V gene encodes CDR1 LNHDA and CDR2 SQIVND (reference sequence). The CDR3 contains 16 residues. CDR3 in amino acids: CASSIYLGGAQGEQFF. Here the CDR3 DNA reads TGTGCCAGTAGTATATACTTGGGAGGGGCTCAGGGTGAGCAGTTCTTC.

The chain recombines TRBV7-8 with TRBJ2-6, with 9 nucleotides matching TRBD1. The CDR3 runs to 20 residues. Germline trimming cut 5 bases from V and 0 bases from J; bases unmatched to any gene: 14. Germline CDR1 is SGHVS and CDR2 is FQNEAQ. CDR3 sequence: CASSTGQGLITSSGANVLTF. CDR3 bases: TGTGCCAGCAGCACGGGACAGGGCCTTATTACGAGCTCTGGGGCCAACGTCCTGACTTTC.

This clonotype turned up a few times. An end of the junction does not agree with germline; a read error may underlie this. The chain joins TRBV12-3 or TRBV12-4 to TRBJ1-3; no clear D. The CDR3 loop spans 8 amino acids. The CDR3: CASSTPGF. The CDR3 region has the DNA TGTGCCAGCAGTACCCCGGGTTTT.

In its sample, this clonotype was seen many times. In DNA, the CDR3 is TGTGCCAGCAGCTTAGATCGGCTAGCAGGATACGAGCAGTACTTC. Translating it yields CASSLDRLAGYEQYF. V is TRBV7-2 and J is TRBJ2-7, with D tentatively TRBD2 (5 bases). V was trimmed by 1 base and J by 4 bases, leaving 14 bases between them. There are 15 residues in the CDR3. The germline gives CDR1 SGHTA, CDR2 FQGNSA.

The rearrangement links TRBV6-5 to TRBJ2-2; D may be TRBD1 (5 bases). Trimming left V 10 bases short and J 8 bases short, with 11 bases between. Germline V gene lookup returns CDR1 MNHEY and CDR2 SVGAGI. The length of the CDR3 is 11 residues. The CDR3 protein is CATIRGGELFF. For the CDR3, the DNA is TGTGCCACCATTAGGGGTGGGGAGCTGTTTTTT.